This T cell receptor (beta chain) was sequenced for a study of T cells after yellow fever vaccination. TCRdb used MiXCR to reprocess the 5' RACE reads, holding one entry per CDR3 protein. This table holds 300,000 to 350,000 distinct CDR3 sequences, almost 4% found once. The V and J ends lost 7 bases and 8 bases respectively, with 9 bases between them. This CDR3 spans 11 amino acids. Looked up from germline, CDR1 is ENHRY and CDR2 is SYGVKD. The J gene is TRBJ2-1, the V gene TRBV10-3; possibly TRBD1 or TRBD2 for D (5 bases each). Sample: PBMCs, taken 5 days after the yellow fever booster vaccination. The sequence was collected from a man between 18 and 29 years old who received the YFV17D yellow fever vaccine. CDR3 amino acids: CAINEGHEQFF. The CDR3 bases are TGTGCCATCAACGAGGGACATGAGCAGTTCTTC.